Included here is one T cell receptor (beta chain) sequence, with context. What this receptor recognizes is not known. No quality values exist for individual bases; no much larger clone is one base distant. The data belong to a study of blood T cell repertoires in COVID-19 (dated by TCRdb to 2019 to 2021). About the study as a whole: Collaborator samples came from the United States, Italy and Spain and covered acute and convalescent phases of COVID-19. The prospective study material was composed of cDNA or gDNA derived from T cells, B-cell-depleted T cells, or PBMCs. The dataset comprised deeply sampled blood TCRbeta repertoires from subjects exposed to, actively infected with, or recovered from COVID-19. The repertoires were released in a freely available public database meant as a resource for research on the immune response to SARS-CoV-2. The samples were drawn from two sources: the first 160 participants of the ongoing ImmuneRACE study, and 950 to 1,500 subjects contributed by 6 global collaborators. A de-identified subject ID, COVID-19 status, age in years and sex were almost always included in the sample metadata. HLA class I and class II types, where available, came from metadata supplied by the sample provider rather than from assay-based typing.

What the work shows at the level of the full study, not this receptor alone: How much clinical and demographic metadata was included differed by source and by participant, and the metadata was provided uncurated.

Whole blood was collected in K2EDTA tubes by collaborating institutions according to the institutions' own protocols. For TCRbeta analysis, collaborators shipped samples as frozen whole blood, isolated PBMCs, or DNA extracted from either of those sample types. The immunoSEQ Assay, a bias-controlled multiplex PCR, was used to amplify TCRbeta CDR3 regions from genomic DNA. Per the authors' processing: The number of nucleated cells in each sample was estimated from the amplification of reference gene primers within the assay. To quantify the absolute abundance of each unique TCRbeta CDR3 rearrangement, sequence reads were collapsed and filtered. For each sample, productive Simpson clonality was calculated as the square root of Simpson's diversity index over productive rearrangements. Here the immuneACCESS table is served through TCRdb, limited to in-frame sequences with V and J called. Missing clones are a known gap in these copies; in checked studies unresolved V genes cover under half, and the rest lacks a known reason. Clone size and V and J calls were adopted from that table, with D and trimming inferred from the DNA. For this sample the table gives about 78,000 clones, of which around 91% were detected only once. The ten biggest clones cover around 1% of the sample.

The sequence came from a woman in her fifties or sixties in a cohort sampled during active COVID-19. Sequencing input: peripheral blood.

The CDR3 region: CASCYGRSSYNEQFF. The DNA sequence is as follows: TGTGCCAGCTGCTACGGGAGGAGCTCCTACAATGAGCAGTTCTTC. Recombination joined TRBV3-1 (or the pseudogene TRBV3-2) with TRBJ2-1; the junction holds 7 bases that match TRBD2. The germline V gene (reference sequence) yields LGHDT for CDR1 and YNNKEL for CDR2. V loses 8 bases at its end and J loses 0 bases; junction bases beyond the gene matches: 7. Its CDR3 holds 15 amino acids, cysteine through phenylalanine. Only the CDR3 DNA stays, 45 bases, in frame from base 1.